The 20 T cell receptor beta chains reported below all come from one sample, sequenced in a study of shared clonotypes between healthy human individuals. Sequencing used immunoSEQ multiplex PCR; TCRdb keeps in-frame clones, though not all of them. The sample lists around 2.5 million clones, 80% to 95% occurring once. Sequencing input: naive CD4+ T cells from PBMCs. Specified subset: CD45RA+ positively selected. These receptors all come from a man aged 18 to 29 in good health. Some clones in this sample may be carry-over from other donors' samples.

This chain links TRBV19 with TRBJ1-3, with 7 nucleotides matching TRBD1. The CDR3 runs 16 residues. J was trimmed by 0 bases and V by 5 bases; bases with no gene match: 7. Germline loops: CDR1 LNHDA, CDR2 SQIVND (reference sequence). As DNA, the CDR3 is TGTGCCAGTAGTCCTCAAGGGACAGTCTCTGGAAACACCATATATTTT. Its translation is CASSPQGTVSGNTIYF.

The chain joins TRBV5-4 to TRBJ2-3; 9 nucleotides agree with TRBD1. The trim removed 4 bases at V and 0 bases at J, leaving 9 bases unmatched. Germline values: CDR1 SGHNT, CDR2 YYREEE (reference sequence). The CDR3 runs 17 residues. The CDR3 region has the DNA TGTGCCAGCAGCCCACCGGGACAGGGCTCTAGCACAGATACGCAGTATTTT. This sequence encodes CASSPPGQGSSTDTQYF.

The chain carries TRBV19 and TRBJ2-3, with a possible D match to TRBD2 (5 bases). The CDR3 covers 13 residues. Germline V gene sequence: CDR1 LNHDA, CDR2 SQIVND (reference sequence). With 2 bases removed from V and 5 bases from J, the gap between germline ends came to 8 bases. The CDR3 region is CASSIRTEDTQYF. The CDR3 nucleotides are TGTGCCAGTAGTATAAGGACTGAAGATACGCAGTATTTT.

This clone was detected once. V gene TRBV4-1 combines with J gene TRBJ1-2, with D maybe TRBD1 (6 bases). The CDR3 runs 16 residues. V lost 6 bases and J 3 bases, leaving 20 bases between the germline ends. Looked up from germline, CDR1 is MGHRA and CDR2 is YSYEKL. CDR3 amino acids: CASSLQGRPPDYGYTF. CDR3 coding DNA: TGCGCCAGCAGTTTACAGGGACGACCGCCGGACTATGGCTACACCTTC.

This rearrangement joins TRBV6-6 to TRBJ1-1, with a weak D call TRBD1 (6 bases). Germline lookup yields CDR1 MNHNY and CDR2 SVGAGI (reference sequence). V dropped 0 bases and J dropped 0 bases, with 11 bases sitting between them. This CDR3 has 16 residues. CDR3 sequence (DNA): TGTGCCAGCAGTTACTCGGGGGGGCCTATGAACACTGAAGCTTTCTTT. This codes for CASSYSGGPMNTEAFF.

The chain links TRBV19 to TRBJ2-7, with unresolved D. V gave up 6 bases and J gave up 7 bases, with 22 bases separating them. This CDR3 is 15 amino acids long. The germline CDR1 and CDR2 sequences are LNHDA and SQIVND (reference sequence). The CDR3 nucleotides read TGTGCCAGTAGGGACCCCGGGTCCCCCAGAAAGGAGCAGTACTTC. Translated, it gives CASRDPGSPRKEQYF.

The CDR3 DNA is TGTGCCAGCAGCGTAGAAGTCACGGTGGGCACCGGGGAGCTGTTTTTT. Its translation is CASSVEVTVGTGELFF. The chain joins TRBV9 to TRBJ2-2; unclear D gene. CDR3 size: 16 residues. V was cut by 0 bases and J by 4 bases, with 13 bases left in between. Germline CDR1 and CDR2: SGDLS and YYNGEE.

V is TRBV5-4 and J is TRBJ2-5; no firm D call. The V end lost 1 base, the J end lost 1 base, and 11 bases lay between the germline ends. In germline, CDR1 is SGHNT, CDR2 YYREEE (reference sequence). The CDR3 length is 15 residues. The CDR3 nucleotides are TGTGCCAGCAGCTTGAATAAGGCAGGCCAAGAGACCCAGTACTTC. It is translated as CASSLNKAGQETQYF.

Worth noting for this clone: The same CDR3 is also encoded by other DNA sequences in this sample. The chain has TRBV5-1 and TRBJ2-3; 8 bases are shared with TRBD1. There are 14 residues in the CDR3. CDR1 and CDR2 (germline): SGHRS, YFSETQ. V was pared by 3 bases and J by 3 bases, with 3 bases of the junction left unmatched. The CDR3 here is CASSSGTGTDTQYF. CDR3 bases: TGCGCCAGCAGCTCCGGGACAGGAACAGATACGCAGTATTTT. The full variable domain, rest sourced from reference TRBV5-1 and TRBJ2-3, is KAGVTQTPRYLIKTRGQQVTLSCSPISGHRSVSWYQQTPGQGLQFLFEYFSETQRNKGNFPGRFSGRQFSNSRSEMNVSTLELGDSALYLCASSSGTGTDTQYFGPGTRLTVL.

The chain carries TRBV5-4 and TRBJ2-1, with 9 bases that match TRBD2. This CDR3 spans 15 amino acids. From germline, CDR1 is SGHNT and CDR2 YYREEE (reference sequence). Trimming at V came to 2 bases and at J to 10 bases, leaving 10 bases not matched to a gene. Here the CDR3 reads CASSFSSGKREEQFF. The CDR3 DNA follows: TGTGCCAGCAGCTTTTCTAGCGGGAAACGCGAGGAGCAGTTCTTC.

This chain connects TRBV5-4 to TRBJ2-1; D is perhaps TRBD1 (6 bases). V was shortened by 2 bases and J by 4 bases, with 13 bases between the two germline ends. The CDR3 spans 15 residues. Germline values: CDR1 SGHNT, CDR2 YYREEE (reference sequence). CDR3 sequence: CASSLRSGVYNEQFF. CDR3 nucleotides: TGTGCCAGCAGCTTAAGATCAGGGGTGTACAATGAGCAGTTCTTC.

As for this clone: This same CDR3 is encoded by further DNA sequences in the sample. The chain has TRBV30 and TRBJ1-3, with D tentatively TRBD1 (5 bases). With 3 bases removed from V and 4 bases from J, the gap between germline ends came to 7 bases. Germline CDR1 and CDR2: GTSNPN and SVGIG (reference sequence). The CDR3 sequence is 12 residues long. In DNA form, the CDR3 reads TGTGCCTGGAGCGGGGGGGGAAACACCATATATTTT. The encoded protein is CAWSGGGNTIYF.

The chain joins TRBV7-2 to TRBJ1-1; perhaps TRBD1 as D (6 bases). CDR1 is SGHTA and CDR2 is FQGNSA in the germline V gene. Trimming removed 1 base from V and 0 bases from J, with 12 bases in between. The CDR3 extends over 16 amino acids. CDR3: CASSLVPQGMNTEAFF. The CDR3 nucleotides read TGTGCCAGCAGCTTAGTTCCCCAGGGGATGAACACTGAAGCTTTCTTT.

The V call is TRBV5-1, the J call TRBJ2-3; a weak D match, TRBD2 (6 bases). The CDR3 is 16 residues long. In germline, CDR1 is SGHRS, CDR2 YFSETQ. V gave up 4 bases and J gave up 2 bases, with 17 bases separating them. CDR3 sequence reads: CASSPLAGHNTDTQYF. CDR3 sequence (DNA): TGCGCCAGCAGCCCCCTCGCGGGGCACAACACAGATACGCAGTATTTT.

The chain combines TRBV6-1 with TRBJ1-1, with D possibly matching TRBD1 (5 bases). The CDR3 has 14 residues. Germline assignment: CDR1 MNHNS and CDR2 SASEGT. The V end lost 2 bases, the J end lost 3 bases, and 10 bases lay between the germline ends. The CDR3 nucleotides read TGTGCCAGCAGTGAATTGGCAGGGCACACTGAAGCTTTCTTT. As protein: CASSELAGHTEAFF.

This clone was found a few times. The V and J genes are TRBV28 and TRBJ2-7, with D unclear. Germline assignment: CDR1 MDHEN and CDR2 SYDVKM. This CDR3 spans 12 amino acids. The V gene lost 4 bases and the J gene lost 3 bases, with 7 bases spanning the gap. The CDR3 DNA reads TGTGCCAGCAGTTCGGGTTTCTACGAGCAGTACTTC. Amino acids: CASSSGFYEQYF.

V gene TRBV5-1 combines with J gene TRBJ2-1; 13 bases map to TRBD2. The CDR3 totals 16 residues. V was pared by 4 bases and J by 5 bases, with 6 bases of the junction left unmatched. The germline CDR1 and CDR2 sequences are SGHRS and YFSETQ. CDR3 protein: CASSPTGTSGNNEQFF. The CDR3 DNA reads TGCGCCAGCAGCCCAACCGGGACTAGCGGGAACAATGAGCAGTTCTTC.

The CDR3 region has the DNA TGCGCCAGCAGCCAGGGACCGGAATCCTACGAGCAGTACTTC. This encodes CASSQGPESYEQYF. The V gene is TRBV5-1, the J gene TRBJ2-7, with D perhaps TRBD1 or TRBD2 (5 bases each). From germline, CDR1 is SGHRS and CDR2 YFSETQ. The CDR3 runs to 14 residues. V gave up 4 bases and J gave up 1 base, with 12 bases separating them.

The chain couples TRBV4-1 to TRBJ1-3; D remains ambiguous. The V end was cut by 1 base, the J end by 1 base, with 11 bases between. This CDR3 spans 16 amino acids. The V gene's germline CDR1 is MGHRA and CDR2 YSYEKL. The CDR3 here is CASSQVIVGSGNTIYF. DNA of the CDR3: TGCGCCAGCAGCCAAGTGATCGTGGGGTCTGGAAACACCATATATTTT.

The J gene is TRBJ2-3, the V gene TRBV2, with D unclear. CDR1 and CDR2 from the germline V gene are SNHLY and FYNNEI. V was trimmed by 4 bases and J by 1 base, leaving 9 bases between them. The CDR3 has 14 amino acids. The CDR3 sequence: CASSGILRTDTQYF. As DNA, the CDR3 is TGTGCCAGCAGTGGGATATTGCGCACAGATACGCAGTATTTT. The variable domain in full, with the rest retrieved from reference TRBV2 and TRBJ2-3, is EPEVTQTPSHQVTQMGQEVILRCVPISNHLYFYWYRQILGQKVEFLVSFYNNEISEKSEIFDDQFSVERPDGSNFTLKIRSTKLEDSAMYFCASSGILRTDTQYFGPGTRLTVL.